The 19 T cell receptor beta chains reported below all come from one sample, sequenced in a study of cytomegalovirus exposure and HLA in healthy donors. It was with 60 Vbeta and 13 Jbeta primers that the PCR ran. The method was immunoSEQ multiplex PCR; TCRdb's version includes in-frame clones alone and lacks a portion of them. The sample's table shows about 200,000 clones. Input material: PBMCs. The receptors were sampled from a boy between 10 and 17 years old in good health and CMV-seronegative.

The chain combines TRBV5-8 with TRBJ2-1, with 7 nucleotides matching TRBD1. The CDR3 extends over 15 amino acids. V lost 2 bases and J lost 4; bases outside the gene matches: 6. The germline V gene encodes CDR1 SGHTS and CDR2 YDEGEE. Here the CDR3 reads CASSFRGSGYNEQFF. CDR3 sequence (DNA): TGTGCCAGCAGCTTCAGGGGGAGTGGATACAATGAGCAGTTCTTC.

The chain combines TRBV29-1 with TRBJ2-3; possibly TRBD2 for D (6 bases). This CDR3 has 14 residues. Germline assignment: CDR1 SQVTM and CDR2 ANQGSEA. V gave up 5 bases and J gave up 4 bases, with 16 bases separating them. CDR3 DNA sequence: TGCAGCGTTCCCCAGGCGGGGTTTTCAGATACGCAGTATTTT. Translated, it gives CSVPQAGFSDTQYF.

V and J are TRBV11-2 and TRBJ2-7; unclear D gene. With 0 bases removed from V and 3 bases from J, the gap between germline ends came to 6 bases. The CDR3 has 13 amino acids. The germline CDR1 and CDR2 sequences are SGHAT and FQNNGV. The DNA for the CDR3 is TGTGCCAGCAGCTTAGAGCCGGGCTACGAGCAGTACTTC. Translated, it gives CASSLEPGYEQYF.

This sequence joins TRBV30 and TRBJ1-1; D is ambiguous. Germline loops: CDR1 GTSNPN, CDR2 SVGIG (reference sequence). The CDR3 consists of 13 residues. The ends were cut back, 0 bases at V and 4 bases at J, with 9 bases in the middle. The CDR3 DNA reads as TGTGCCTGGAGTGTTGAGGAGGTCACTGAAGCTTTCTTT. Protein product: CAWSVEEVTEAFF.

The chain is built from TRBV19 and TRBJ1-1, with TRBD1 matching over 7 bases. This CDR3 contains 14 residues. Germline CDR1 reads LNHDA; CDR2 reads SQIVND (reference sequence). The J segment lost 4 bases and the V segment lost 4 bases, leaving 6 bases of the junction unmatched. CDR3 residues: CASSTLTGITEAFF. CDR3 sequence (DNA): TGTGCCAGTAGTACCCTGACAGGGATCACTGAAGCTTTCTTT.

The chain joins TRBV7-2 to TRBJ2-3, with a weak D call TRBD2 (5 bases). The CDR3 has 13 residues. Trimming removed 5 bases at V and 5 bases at J, with 11 bases between. Germline V gives CDR1 SGHTA, CDR2 FQGNSA. CDR3 nucleotides: TGTGCCAGCAGCCTTACGGGGAAAGATACGCAGTATTTT. Protein product: CASSLTGKDTQYF. The full variable domain, rest sourced from reference TRBV7-2 and TRBJ2-3, is GAGVSQSPSNKVTEKGKDVELRCDPISGHTALYWYRQSLGQGLEFLIYFQGNSAPDKSGLPSDRFSAERTGGSVSTLTIQRTQQEDSAVYLCASSLTGKDTQYFGPGTRLTVL.

The rearrangement joins TRBV27 to TRBJ2-2; 10 positions agree with TRBD2. CDR1 and CDR2 (germline): MNHEY, SMNVEV (reference sequence). This CDR3 is 14 amino acids long. The CDR3 loop is CGAGTSAGTGELFF. The CDR3 DNA reads as TGTGGGGCCGGGACTAGCGCGGGAACCGGGGAGCTGTTTTTT.

A word on this clone: The same CDR3 also results from other DNA sequences found in this sample. V usage is TRBV4-1 and J usage is TRBJ1-5, with 7 bases that match TRBD1. This CDR3 spans 18 amino acids. The V and J ends lost 8 bases and 1 base, in that order; junction bases with no gene match: 17. The germline V gene encodes CDR1 MGHRA and CDR2 YSYEKL. The CDR3 loop reads CASSQGIGGVLSNQPQHF. CDR3 nucleotides: TGCGCCAGCTCACAGGGGATCGGGGGAGTACTGAGCAATCAGCCCCAGCATTTT.

The chain couples TRBV9 to TRBJ2-3; D perhaps matches TRBD2 (5 bases). This CDR3 spans 15 amino acids. V lost 0 bases and J 1 base, leaving 9 bases between the germline ends. Germline V gene data show CDR1 as SGDLS and CDR2 as YYNGEE. The CDR3 DNA reads TGTGCCAGCAGCGTAGCCGGGGAGCGCACAGATACGCAGTATTTT. Its protein product is CASSVAGERTDTQYF. Combining the CDR3 with reference TRBV9 and TRBJ2-3 gives the whole variable domain DSGVTQTPKHLITATGQRVTLRCSPRSGDLSVYWYQQSLDQGLQFLIQYYNGEERAKGNILERFSAQQFPDLHSELNLSSLELGDSALYFCASSVAGERTDTQYFGPGTRLTVL.

This chain links TRBV7-2 with TRBJ1-1, with D possibly matching TRBD1 (6 bases). CDR1 and CDR2 (germline): SGHTA, FQGNSA. V lost 1 base, J lost 0 bases, and 12 bases lay in between. This CDR3 is 16 amino acids long. CDR3 amino acids: CASSLGFRGVNTEAFF. In DNA, the CDR3 is TGTGCCAGCAGCTTAGGGTTCAGGGGCGTGAACACTGAAGCTTTCTTT.

The V and J genes are TRBV6-6 and TRBJ1-1, with a tentative D call TRBD1 (5 bases). In germline, CDR1 is MNHNY, CDR2 SVGAGI (reference sequence). This CDR3 region has 15 residues. V lost 1 base to trimming and J lost 1 base, with 10 bases between them. The CDR3 DNA follows: TGTGCCAGCAGTTACTTTTGGACACAGAACACTGAAGCTTTCTTT. The encoded protein is CASSYFWTQNTEAFF.

J is TRBJ1-1 and V is TRBV4-1; D call uncertain. Germline-derived CDR1 and CDR2 are MGHRA and YSYEKL. Trimming stripped 3 bases from V and 0 bases from J, with 8 bases between. The CDR3 sequence is 14 residues long. The CDR3 bases are TGCGCCAGCAGCCAGACGGACTTGAACACTGAAGCTTTCTTT. This sequence encodes CASSQTDLNTEAFF.

The J gene is TRBJ2-2, the V gene TRBV30; 12 nucleotides match TRBD1. The CDR3 is made up of 16 amino acids. Germline V gene lookup returns CDR1 GTSNPN and CDR2 SVGIG (reference sequence). Unmatched junction bases numbered 5, after V lost 2 bases and J lost 4 bases. The CDR3 loop is CAWSSGTGGVTGELFF. CDR3 in DNA: TGTGCCTGGAGTTCGGGGACAGGGGGCGTCACCGGGGAGCTGTTTTTT.

The gene calls are TRBV6-5 and TRBJ1-6; the D is unclear. The germline gives CDR1 MNHEY, CDR2 SVGAGI. V lost 6 bases and J 14 bases, leaving 20 bases between the germline ends. This CDR3 comprises 14 residues. The CDR3 protein is CASRYGRDISALHF. The DNA of the CDR3 is TGTGCCAGCAGGTACGGGAGAGACATTTCGGCCCTCCACTTT.

The chain uses TRBV9 and TRBJ1-1; TRBD1 matches 12 bases. Germline V gives CDR1 SGDLS, CDR2 YYNGEE. CDR3 length: 17 amino acids. The V segment lost 4 bases and the J segment 1 base; nucleotides outside the gene matches: 8. CDR3 bases: TGTGCCAGCAGCACAGGGACAGGGGGCGTTGGGAACACTGAAGCTTTCTTT. This codes for CASSTGTGGVGNTEAFF.

The chain joins TRBV30 to TRBJ1-5; D might be TRBD1 (5 bases). Trimming took off 2 bases at V and 7 bases at J, with 15 bases between the two ends. Germline V gives CDR1 GTSNPN, CDR2 SVGIG (reference sequence). This CDR3 has 14 residues. The CDR3 region is CAWSPGGREQPQHF. The CDR3 DNA follows: TGTGCCTGGAGTCCGGGGGGAAGAGAACAGCCCCAGCATTTT.

The rearrangement links TRBV5-4 to TRBJ1-1; D ambiguous. V gave up 0 bases and J gave up 1 base, with 13 bases separating them. The CDR3 contains 16 residues. CDR1 is SGHNT and CDR2 is YYREEE in the germline V gene (reference sequence). The CDR3 nucleotides are TGTGCCAGCAGCTTGGGGAGGGTCAAGGGGAACACTGAAGCTTTCTTT. This encodes CASSLGRVKGNTEAFF.

The chain recombines TRBV19 with TRBJ1-1; a weak D match, TRBD1 (5 bases). Deletions cut 8 bases from V and 4 bases from J, with 14 bases between. CDR3 length: 13 residues. Germline V gives CDR1 LNHDA, CDR2 SQIVND (reference sequence). The CDR3 nucleotides read TGTGCCAGTCGTTTCGGGGGGGGCACTGAAGCTTTCTTT. Translated, it gives CASRFGGGTEAFF.

V gene TRBV19 combines with J gene TRBJ2-7; D is perhaps TRBD2 (6 bases). V gave up 7 bases and J gave up 4 bases, with 14 bases separating them. Germline lookup yields CDR1 LNHDA and CDR2 SQIVND (reference sequence). The CDR3 contains 13 residues. This chain's CDR3 is CASMGLGSYEQYF. As DNA, the CDR3 is TGTGCCAGTATGGGACTCGGGTCGTACGAGCAGTACTTC.